Reported below is one T cell receptor (beta chain). This sample is drawn from a study of cytomegalovirus exposure and HLA in healthy donors. The primer mix had 60 Vbeta and 13 Jbeta primers. Clones were read by immunoSEQ multiplex PCR, and TCRdb kept only the in-frame ones, dropping some. Of roughly 70,000 clones listed, roughly four fifths were seen once; the top ten hold 1.5% to 2%. This sequence originates from a man younger than 30 in good health and CMV-seronegative. Sequencing was done on a sample of PBMCs.

The CDR3 reads CAIRPSVGYEQYF. The CDR3 DNA is TGTGCCATCAGACCTAGCGTTGGGTACGAGCAGTACTTC. This rearrangement joins TRBV10-3 to TRBJ2-7, with D maybe TRBD2 (6 bases). CDR3 length equals 13 residues. Trimming removed 6 bases at V and 4 bases at J, with 13 bases between. CDR1 is ENHRY, CDR2 SYGVKD, per germline.